This TCR beta chain derives from a study of cytomegalovirus exposure and HLA in healthy donors. Findings and limits, study-wide: Links to common viral pathogens appeared, in a later analysis, for several of the most significant clusters. Rare TCR sequences predominated, though certain public TCRs were found in many donors. There were some V segments, including TRBV6-2 and TRBV6-3, excluded as indistinguishable.

Comment on this clone: The antigen remains unidentified.

CDR3 length equals 18 residues. Losses at the gene ends were 0 bases for V and 7 bases for J; bases not matched to a gene: 11. CDR1 MRHNA and CDR2 SNTAGT come from the germline V gene. It was with 60 Vbeta and 13 Jbeta primers that the PCR ran. The repertoire was sequenced with immunoSEQ multiplex PCR; TCRdb's copy has only in-frame clones and lacks some. This table holds some 120,000 clones, roughly 80% found once. J is TRBJ2-1 and V is TRBV6-4; 11 bases map to TRBD2. The clonotype comes from a man aged 25 to 40 in good health and CMV-seronegative. The material sequenced was PBMCs. CDR3 loop: CASSDSRFSGGAGNEQFF. The CDR3 DNA sequence: TGTGCCAGCAGTGACTCCCGATTTAGCGGGGGGGCGGGGAATGAGCAGTTCTTC.